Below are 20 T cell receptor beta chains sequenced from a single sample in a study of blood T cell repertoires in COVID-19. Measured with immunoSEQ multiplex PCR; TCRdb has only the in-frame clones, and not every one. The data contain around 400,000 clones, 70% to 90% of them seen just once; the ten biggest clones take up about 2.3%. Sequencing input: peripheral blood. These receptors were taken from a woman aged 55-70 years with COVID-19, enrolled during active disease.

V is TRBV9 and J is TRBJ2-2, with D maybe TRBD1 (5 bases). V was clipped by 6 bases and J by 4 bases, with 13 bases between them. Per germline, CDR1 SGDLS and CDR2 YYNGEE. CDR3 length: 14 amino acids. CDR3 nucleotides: TGTGCCAGCACCCCGGACATAATCACCGGGGAGCTGTTTTTT. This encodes CASTPDIITGELFF.

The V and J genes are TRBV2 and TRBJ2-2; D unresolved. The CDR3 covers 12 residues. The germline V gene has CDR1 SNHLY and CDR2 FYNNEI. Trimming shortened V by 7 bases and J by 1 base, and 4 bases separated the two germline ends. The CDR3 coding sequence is TGTGCCAGCAAACTGAACACCGGGGAGCTGTTTTTT. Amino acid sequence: CASKLNTGELFF.

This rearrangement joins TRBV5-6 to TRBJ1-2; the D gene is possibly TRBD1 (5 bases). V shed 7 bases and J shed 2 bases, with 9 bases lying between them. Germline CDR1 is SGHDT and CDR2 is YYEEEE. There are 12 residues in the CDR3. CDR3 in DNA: TGTGCCAGCGCCAGGGCGAACTATGGCTACACCTTC. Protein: CASARANYGYTF.

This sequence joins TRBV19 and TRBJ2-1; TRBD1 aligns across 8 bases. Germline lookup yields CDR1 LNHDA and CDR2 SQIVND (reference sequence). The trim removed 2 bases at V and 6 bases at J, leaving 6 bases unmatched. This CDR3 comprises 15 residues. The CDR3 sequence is CASSISVTGGNEQFF. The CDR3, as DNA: TGTGCCAGTAGTATATCAGTAACAGGGGGCAATGAGCAGTTCTTC.

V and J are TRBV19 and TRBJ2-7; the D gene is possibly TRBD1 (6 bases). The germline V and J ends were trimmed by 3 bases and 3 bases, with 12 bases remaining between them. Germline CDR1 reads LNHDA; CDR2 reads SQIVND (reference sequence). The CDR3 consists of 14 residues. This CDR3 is CASSIQGTYYEQYF. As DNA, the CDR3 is TGTGCCAGTAGTATCCAGGGGACCTACTACGAGCAGTACTTC. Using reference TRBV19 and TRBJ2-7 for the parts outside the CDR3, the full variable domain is DGGITQSPKYLFRKEGQNVTLSCEQNLNHDAMYWYRQDPGQGLRLIYYSQIVNDFQKGDIAEGYSVSREKKESFPLTVTSAQKNPTAFYLCASSIQGTYYEQYFGPGTRLTVT.

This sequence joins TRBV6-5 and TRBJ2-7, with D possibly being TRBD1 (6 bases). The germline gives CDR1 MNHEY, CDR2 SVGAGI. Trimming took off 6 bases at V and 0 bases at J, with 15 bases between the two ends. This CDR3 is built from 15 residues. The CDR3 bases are TGTGCCAGCAGCCGGGGACAAACTAGCTCCTACGAGCAGTACTTC. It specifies CASSRGQTSSYEQYF.

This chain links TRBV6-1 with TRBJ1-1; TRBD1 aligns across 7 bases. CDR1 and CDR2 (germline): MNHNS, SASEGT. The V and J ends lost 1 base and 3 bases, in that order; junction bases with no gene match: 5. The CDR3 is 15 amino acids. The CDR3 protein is CASSEDDREYTEAFF. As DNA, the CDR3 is TGTGCCAGCAGTGAAGATGACAGGGAATACACTGAAGCTTTCTTT.

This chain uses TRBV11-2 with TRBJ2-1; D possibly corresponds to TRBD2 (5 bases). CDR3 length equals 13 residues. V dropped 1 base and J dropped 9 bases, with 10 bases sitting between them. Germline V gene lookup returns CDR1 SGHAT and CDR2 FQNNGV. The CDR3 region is CASSLAGLTEQFF. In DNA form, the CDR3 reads TGTGCCAGCAGCTTAGCCGGACTCACTGAGCAGTTCTTC.

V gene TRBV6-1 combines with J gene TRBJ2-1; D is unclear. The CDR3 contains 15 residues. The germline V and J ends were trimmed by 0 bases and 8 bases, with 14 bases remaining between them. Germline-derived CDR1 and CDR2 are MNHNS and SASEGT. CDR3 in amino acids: CASSEAHSSRDEQFF. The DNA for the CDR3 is TGTGCCAGCAGTGAAGCGCACAGCTCGCGCGATGAGCAGTTCTTC.

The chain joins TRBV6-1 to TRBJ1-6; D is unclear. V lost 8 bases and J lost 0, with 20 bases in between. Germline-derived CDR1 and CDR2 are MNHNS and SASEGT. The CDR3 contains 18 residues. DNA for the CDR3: TGTGCCAGCCGAGAAGAACCCGACGGGAGCTCCTATAATTCACCCCTCCACTTT. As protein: CASREEPDGSSYNSPLHF.

CDR3 protein: CASSLGTGGSYEQYF. The CDR3 DNA reads TGTGCCAGCAGTCTGGGGACAGGGGGCTCGTACGAGCAGTACTTC. V and J are TRBV6-5 and TRBJ2-7; the match to TRBD1 covers 12 bases. Germline-derived CDR1 and CDR2 are MNHEY and SVGAGI. J lost 4 bases, V lost 5 bases, and 6 bases had no gene match. The CDR3 is 15 residues long.

CDR3 region: CASNNPGDTDEAFF. The CDR3, as DNA: TGTGCCAGCAACAACCCAGGGGATACTGATGAAGCTTTCTTT. The V call is TRBV9, the J call TRBJ1-1; the D gene is possibly TRBD1 (6 bases). CDR3 length equals 14 residues. From germline, CDR1 is SGDLS and CDR2 YYNGEE. Trimming took 6 bases from V and 7 from J, leaving 19 bases between them.

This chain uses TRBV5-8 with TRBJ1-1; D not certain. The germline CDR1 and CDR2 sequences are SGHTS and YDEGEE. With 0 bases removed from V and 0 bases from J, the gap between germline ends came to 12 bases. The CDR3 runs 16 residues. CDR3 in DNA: TGTGCCAGCAGCTTGGGACGGGGTAGAATGAACACTGAAGCTTTCTTT. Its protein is CASSLGRGRMNTEAFF.

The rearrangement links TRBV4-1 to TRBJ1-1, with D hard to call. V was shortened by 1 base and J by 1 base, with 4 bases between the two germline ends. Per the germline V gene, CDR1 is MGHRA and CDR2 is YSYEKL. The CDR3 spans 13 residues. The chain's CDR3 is CASSQARNTEAFF. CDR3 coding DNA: TGCGCCAGCAGCCAAGCCAGGAACACTGAAGCTTTCTTT.

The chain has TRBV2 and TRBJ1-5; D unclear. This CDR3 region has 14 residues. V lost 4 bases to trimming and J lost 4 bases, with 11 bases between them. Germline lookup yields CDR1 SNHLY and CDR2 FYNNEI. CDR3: CASSAGTLNQPQHF. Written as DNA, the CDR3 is TGTGCCAGCAGTGCGGGTACGCTAAATCAGCCCCAGCATTTT.

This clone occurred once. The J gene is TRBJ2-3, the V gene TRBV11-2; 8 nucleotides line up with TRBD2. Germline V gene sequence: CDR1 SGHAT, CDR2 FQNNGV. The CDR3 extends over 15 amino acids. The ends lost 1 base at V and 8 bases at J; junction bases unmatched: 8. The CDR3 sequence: CASSLVGGAVGTQYF. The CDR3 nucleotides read TGTGCCAGCAGCTTAGTCGGGGGGGCCGTTGGTACGCAGTATTTT.

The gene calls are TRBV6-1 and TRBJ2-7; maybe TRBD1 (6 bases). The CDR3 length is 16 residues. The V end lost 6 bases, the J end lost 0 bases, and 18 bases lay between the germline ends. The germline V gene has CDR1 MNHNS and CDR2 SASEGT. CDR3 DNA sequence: TGTGCCAGCAGCGAACATGGACAGCCTTACTCCTACGAGCAGTACTTC. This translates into CASSEHGQPYSYEQYF.

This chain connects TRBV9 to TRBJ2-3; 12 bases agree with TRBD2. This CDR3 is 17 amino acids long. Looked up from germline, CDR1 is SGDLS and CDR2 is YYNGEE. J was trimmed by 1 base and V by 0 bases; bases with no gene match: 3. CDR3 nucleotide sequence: TGTGCCAGCAGCGTAGCTTGGACTAGCGGGGGCACAGATACGCAGTATTTT. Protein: CASSVAWTSGGTDTQYF.

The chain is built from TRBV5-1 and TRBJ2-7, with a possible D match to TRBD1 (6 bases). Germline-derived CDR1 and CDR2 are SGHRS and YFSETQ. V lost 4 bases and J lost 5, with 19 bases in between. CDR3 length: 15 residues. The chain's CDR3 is CASSPTLAGVHEQYF. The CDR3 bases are TGCGCCAGCAGCCCGACCCTGGCAGGGGTCCACGAGCAGTACTTC.

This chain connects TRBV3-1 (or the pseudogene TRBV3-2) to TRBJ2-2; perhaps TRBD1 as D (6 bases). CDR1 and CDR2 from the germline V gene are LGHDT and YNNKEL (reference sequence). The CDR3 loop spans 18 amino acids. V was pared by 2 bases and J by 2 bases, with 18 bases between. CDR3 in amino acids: CASSQPGAILLNTGELFF. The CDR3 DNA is TGTGCCAGCAGCCAACCAGGGGCGATACTACTAAACACCGGGGAGCTGTTTTTT.